This TCR beta chain emerged from a study of CD8 T cells in Susac syndrome. Study results and caveats: The CD4+ T cell repertoires of Susac syndrome were found to show no clonal expansion.

Reverse transcription of about 0.45 to 1 ug RNA was performed with random hexamers. By means of immunoSEQ multiplex PCR, TCR beta CDR3 spanning 54 Vbeta and 13 Jbeta underwent amplification. In TCRdb, the immunoSEQ multiplex PCR reads were re-called with MiXCR into one record per CDR3 protein. There are under 150,000 distinct CDR3 sequences in the sample; around 95% occur only once, and 0.065% to 0.1% lies in the top ten. Germline CDR1 SGHRS, CDR2 YFSETQ. The V end lost 0 bases, the J end lost 6 bases, and 9 bases lay between the germline ends. The CDR3 has 13 residues. On this clonotype itself: The antigen remains unidentified.

CD8+ and CD4+ T cells taken from blood had their TCR beta sequenced. Sequencing was performed on CD4+ T cells from PBMCs. V is TRBV5-1 and J is TRBJ1-1; D may be TRBD1 (5 bases). The TCR sequence derives from a human donor with Susac syndrome. This CDR3 reads CASSLAEGSEAFF. The CDR3 coding sequence is TGCGCCAGCAGCTTGGCCGAGGGGTCTGAAGCTTTCTTT.